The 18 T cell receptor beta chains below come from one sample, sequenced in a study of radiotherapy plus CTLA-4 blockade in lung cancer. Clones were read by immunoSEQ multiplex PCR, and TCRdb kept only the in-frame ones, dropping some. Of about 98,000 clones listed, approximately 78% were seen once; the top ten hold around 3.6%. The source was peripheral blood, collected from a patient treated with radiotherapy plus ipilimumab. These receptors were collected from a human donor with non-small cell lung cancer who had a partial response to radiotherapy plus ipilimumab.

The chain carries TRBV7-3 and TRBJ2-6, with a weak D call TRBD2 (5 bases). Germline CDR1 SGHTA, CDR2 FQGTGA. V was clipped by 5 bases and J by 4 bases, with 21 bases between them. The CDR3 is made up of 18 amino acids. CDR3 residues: CASSLEGSGLVGANVLTF. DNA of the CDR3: TGTGCCAGCAGCCTAGAGGGATCGGGTCTAGTCGGGGCCAACGTCCTGACTTTC.

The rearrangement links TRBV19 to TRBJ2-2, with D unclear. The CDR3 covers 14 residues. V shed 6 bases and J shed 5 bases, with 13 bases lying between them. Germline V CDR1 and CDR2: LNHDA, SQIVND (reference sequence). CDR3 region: CASRLTLLTGELFF. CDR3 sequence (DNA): TGTGCCAGTAGACTAACACTTTTAACCGGGGAGCTGTTTTTT.

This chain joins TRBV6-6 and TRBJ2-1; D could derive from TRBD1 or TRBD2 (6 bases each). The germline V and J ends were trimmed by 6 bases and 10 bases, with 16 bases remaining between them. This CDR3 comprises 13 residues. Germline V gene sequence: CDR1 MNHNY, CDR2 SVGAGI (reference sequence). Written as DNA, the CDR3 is TGTGCCAGCAGCTACGGGGGCGGACAGGAGCAGTTCTTC. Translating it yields CASSYGGGQEQFF.

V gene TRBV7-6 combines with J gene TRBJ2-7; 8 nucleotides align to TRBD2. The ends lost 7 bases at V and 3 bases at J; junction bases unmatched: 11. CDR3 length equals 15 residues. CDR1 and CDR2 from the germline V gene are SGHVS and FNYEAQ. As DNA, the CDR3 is TGTGCCAGCACCCGGGGGGGGGACGGGAGCTACGAGCAGTACTTC. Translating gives CASTRGGDGSYEQYF.

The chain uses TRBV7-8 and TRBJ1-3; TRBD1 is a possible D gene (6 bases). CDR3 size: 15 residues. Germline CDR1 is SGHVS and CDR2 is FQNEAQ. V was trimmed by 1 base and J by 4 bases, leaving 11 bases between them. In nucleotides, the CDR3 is TGTGCCAGCAGCTTAGAAGCAGGACAGGGAAACACCATATATTTT. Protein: CASSLEAGQGNTIYF.

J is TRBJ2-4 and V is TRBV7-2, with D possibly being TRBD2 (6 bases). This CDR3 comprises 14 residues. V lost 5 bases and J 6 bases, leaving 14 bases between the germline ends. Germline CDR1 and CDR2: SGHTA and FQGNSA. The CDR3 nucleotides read TGTGCCAGCAGCCCGGAGGGTGGGAGAAACATTCAGTACTTC. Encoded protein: CASSPEGGRNIQYF.

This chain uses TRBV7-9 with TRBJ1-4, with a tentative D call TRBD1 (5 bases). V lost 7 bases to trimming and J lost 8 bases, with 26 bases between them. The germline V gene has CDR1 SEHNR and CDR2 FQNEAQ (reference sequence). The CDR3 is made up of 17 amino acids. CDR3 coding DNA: TGTGCCAGCACCCATCACGGGGGGGGTGAGAACGGGGAAAAACTGTTTTTT. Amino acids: CASTHHGGGENGEKLFF.

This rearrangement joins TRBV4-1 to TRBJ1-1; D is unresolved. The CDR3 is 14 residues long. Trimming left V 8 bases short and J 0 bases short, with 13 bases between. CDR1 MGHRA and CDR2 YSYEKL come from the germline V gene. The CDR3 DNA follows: TGCGCCAGCGGGCCCTCGGGGTTGAACACTGAAGCTTTCTTT. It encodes CASGPSGLNTEAFF.

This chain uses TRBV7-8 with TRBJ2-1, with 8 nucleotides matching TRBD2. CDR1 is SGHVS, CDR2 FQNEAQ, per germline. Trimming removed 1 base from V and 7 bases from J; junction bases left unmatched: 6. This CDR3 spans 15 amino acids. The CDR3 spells CASSLGAGVYNEQFF. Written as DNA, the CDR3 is TGTGCCAGCAGCTTAGGAGCGGGAGTGTATAATGAGCAGTTCTTC.

Here the CDR3 DNA reads TGTGCCAGCAGCTTAGTCGGACTAGCGGGAGGCACAGATACGCAGTATTTT. It is translated as CASSLVGLAGGTDTQYF. This chain links TRBV7-2 with TRBJ2-3; 13 bases line up with TRBD2. Germline V gene sequence: CDR1 SGHTA, CDR2 FQGNSA. The CDR3 is 17 amino acids. V shed 1 base, J shed 1 base, and the junction held 2 bases outside the gene matches.

CDR3 coding DNA: TGTGCCAGCAGTGACTCGGGTCAGGGTGGTGAAGCTTTCTTT. Its translation is CASSDSGQGGEAFF. This chain links TRBV6-4 with TRBJ1-1; a weak D match, TRBD1 (5 bases). The CDR3 contains 14 residues. Germline V CDR1 and CDR2: MRHNA, SNTAGT. V was pared by 0 bases and J by 7 bases, with 12 bases between.

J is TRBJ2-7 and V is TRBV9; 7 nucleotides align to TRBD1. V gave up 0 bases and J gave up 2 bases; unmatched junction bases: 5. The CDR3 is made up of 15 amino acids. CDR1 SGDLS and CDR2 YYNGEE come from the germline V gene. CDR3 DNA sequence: TGTGCCAGCAGCGTAGAAGGGGGCAAAGCCTACGAGCAGTACTTC. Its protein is CASSVEGGKAYEQYF.

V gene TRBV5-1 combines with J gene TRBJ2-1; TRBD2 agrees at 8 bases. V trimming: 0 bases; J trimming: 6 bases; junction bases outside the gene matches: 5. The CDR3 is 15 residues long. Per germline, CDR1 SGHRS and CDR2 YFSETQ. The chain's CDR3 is CASSLDTGGGNEQFF. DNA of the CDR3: TGCGCCAGCAGCTTGGATACGGGAGGGGGCAATGAGCAGTTCTTC.

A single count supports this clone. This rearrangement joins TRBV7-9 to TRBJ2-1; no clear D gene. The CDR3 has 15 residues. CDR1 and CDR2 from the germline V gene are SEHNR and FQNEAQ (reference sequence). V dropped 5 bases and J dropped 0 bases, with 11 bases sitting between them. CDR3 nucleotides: TGTGCCAGCAGCCTCTCATATAGCTCCTACAATGAGCAGTTCTTC. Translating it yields CASSLSYSSYNEQFF.

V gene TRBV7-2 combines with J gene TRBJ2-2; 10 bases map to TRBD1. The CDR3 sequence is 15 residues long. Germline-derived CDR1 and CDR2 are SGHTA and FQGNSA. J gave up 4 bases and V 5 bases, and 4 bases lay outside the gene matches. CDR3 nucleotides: TGTGCCAGCAGCCCTAGACAGGGGGCCACCGGGGAGCTGTTTTTT. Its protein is CASSPRQGATGELFF.

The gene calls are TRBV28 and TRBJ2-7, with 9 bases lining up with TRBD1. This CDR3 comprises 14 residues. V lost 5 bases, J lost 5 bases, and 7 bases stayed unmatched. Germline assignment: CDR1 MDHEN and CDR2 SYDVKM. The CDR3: CASSPGTGSDEQYF. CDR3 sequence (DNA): TGTGCCAGCAGTCCGGGGACAGGGAGCGACGAGCAGTACTTC.

The CDR3 sequence: CASSFRQGAGNEQFF. The DNA of the CDR3 is TGTGCCAGCAGTTTTAGGCAGGGGGCTGGAAATGAGCAGTTCTTC. The genes are TRBV27 and TRBJ2-1, with 8 bases lining up with TRBD1. V trimming: 3 bases; J trimming: 7 bases; junction bases outside the gene matches: 8. Germline CDR1 reads MNHEY; CDR2 reads SMNVEV (reference sequence). There are 15 residues in the CDR3.

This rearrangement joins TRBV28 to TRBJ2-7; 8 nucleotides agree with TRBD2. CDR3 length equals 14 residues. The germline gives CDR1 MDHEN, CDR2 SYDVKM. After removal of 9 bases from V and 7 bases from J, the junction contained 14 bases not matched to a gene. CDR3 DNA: TGTGCCAGTTTGGGGGGAGCGGGAGTGGGGGAGCAGTACTTC. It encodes CASLGGAGVGEQYF.